This TCR beta chain was identified in a study of T cells in women clearing cervical HPV infection. Overall study findings and caveats: CIN3+ cases had significantly higher TCR richness than controls; evenness did not differ. TRBV6-7 abundance was lower in cases than controls (0.11% versus 0.16%).

Comment on this clone: What it binds is not known. The CDR3 is cut off 3 residues early in the read; its end comes from the germline J gene.

All participants had a single incident cervical HPV16 infection, and prevalent HPV16 infections were excluded. The V end lost 6 bases, the J end lost 4 bases, and 9 bases lay between the germline ends. Germline CDR1 reads DFQATT; CDR2 reads SNEGSKA (reference sequence). This CDR3 spans 11 amino acids. immunoSEQ multiplex PCR used an average of 1200 ng genomic DNA. Some clones are missing from TCRdb's copy, which holds only in-frame ones; the method was immunoSEQ multiplex PCR. This sample's table has over 35,000 clones. The sequence was obtained from a woman aged 18 to 75 with a cervical HPV16 infection that either progressed to CIN3+ or cleared (not recorded which). The chain combines TRBV20-1 with TRBJ1-1, with D possibly being TRBD1 (5 bases). The sequenced material came from blood buffy coat. The CDR3 DNA, read in part, is TGCAGTGCGGCGGGGCTCACTGAA. This codes for CSAAGLTE. The full CDR3 protein reads CSAAGLTEAFF.